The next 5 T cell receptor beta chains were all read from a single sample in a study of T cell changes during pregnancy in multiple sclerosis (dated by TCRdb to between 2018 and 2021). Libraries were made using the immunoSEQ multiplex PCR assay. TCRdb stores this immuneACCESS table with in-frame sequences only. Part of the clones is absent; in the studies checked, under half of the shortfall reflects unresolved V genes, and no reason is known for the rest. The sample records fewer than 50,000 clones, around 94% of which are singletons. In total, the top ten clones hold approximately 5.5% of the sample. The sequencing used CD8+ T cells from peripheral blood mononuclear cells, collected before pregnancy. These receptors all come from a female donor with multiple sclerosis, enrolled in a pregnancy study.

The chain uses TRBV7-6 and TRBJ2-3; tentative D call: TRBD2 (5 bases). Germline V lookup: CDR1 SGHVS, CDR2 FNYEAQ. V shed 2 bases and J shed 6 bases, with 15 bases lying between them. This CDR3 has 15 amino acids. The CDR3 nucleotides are TGTGCCAGCAGCTTATACCCTAGCAGGCTGGATACGCAGTATTTT. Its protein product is CASSLYPSRLDTQYF.

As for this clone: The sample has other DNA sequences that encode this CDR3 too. The CDR3 loop reads CASRVSQGTYEQYF. The CDR3 nucleotides read TGTGCCAGCAGAGTTTCCCAGGGCACCTACGAGCAGTACTTC. This chain links TRBV27 with TRBJ2-7, with a weak D call TRBD1 (5 bases). Per germline, CDR1 MNHEY and CDR2 SMNVEV (reference sequence). The CDR3 spans 14 residues. Deletions cut 6 bases from V and 2 bases from J, with 14 bases between.

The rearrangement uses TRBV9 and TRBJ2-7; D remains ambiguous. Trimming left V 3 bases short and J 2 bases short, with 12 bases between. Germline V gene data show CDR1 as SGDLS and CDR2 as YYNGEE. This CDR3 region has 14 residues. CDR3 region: CASSARQEPYEQYF. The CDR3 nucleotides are TGTGCCAGCAGCGCCCGACAAGAGCCCTACGAGCAGTACTTC.

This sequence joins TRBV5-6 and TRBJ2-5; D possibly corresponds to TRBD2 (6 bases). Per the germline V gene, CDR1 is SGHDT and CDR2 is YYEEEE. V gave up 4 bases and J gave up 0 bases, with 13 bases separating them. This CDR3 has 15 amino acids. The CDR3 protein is CASSRELAYQETQYF. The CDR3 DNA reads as TGTGCCAGCAGCCGGGAGTTAGCGTACCAAGAGACCCAGTACTTC. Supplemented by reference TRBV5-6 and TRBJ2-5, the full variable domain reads DAGVTQSPTHLIKTRGQQVTLRCSPKSGHDTVSWYQQALGQGPQFIFQYYEEEERQRGNFPDRFSGHQFPNYSSELNVNALLLGDSALYLCASSRELAYQETQYFGPGTRLLVL.

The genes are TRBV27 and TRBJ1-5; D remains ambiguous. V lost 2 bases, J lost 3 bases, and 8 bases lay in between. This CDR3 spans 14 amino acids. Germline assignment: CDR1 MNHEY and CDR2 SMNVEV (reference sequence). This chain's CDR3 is CASSLRGLNQPQHF. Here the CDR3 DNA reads TGTGCCAGCAGTTTACGGGGTCTCAATCAGCCCCAGCATTTT.